This T cell receptor (beta chain) was sequenced for a study of blood T cells in healthy people across ages. The sample holds a few counts of this clonotype. Its antigen is still unknown. Trimming pared 7 bases from V and 3 bases from J, leaving 9 bases between. The CDR3 spans 12 residues. Findings and limits, study-wide: Nothing was known about donor CMV status, and this possibly confounded expanded clonotype changes. A roughly linear age-dependent decrease characterized TCR beta diversity per million T cells.

Total RNA, at least 5.5 micrograms per sample, came from PBMCs. A J-beta primer mix and a sample-barcoded 5' primer were used in a second PCR of about 7 to 12 cycles. Unique molecular identifiers of 12 random nucleotides labeled each cDNA. TCRdb ran MiXCR on the 5' RACE reads and lists one entry per CDR3 protein. Of 600,000 to 850,000 distinct CDR3 sequences listed, approximately 43% were seen once; the top ten hold roughly 20%. The rearrangement joins TRBV12-3 or TRBV12-4 to TRBJ1-2; no clear D. Sequencing was carried out using blood. The clonotype was recovered from a woman aged 60-75 years in good health. The CDR3 sequence is CASTGPYYGYTF. CDR3 in DNA: TGTGCCAGCACCGGGCCCTACTATGGCTACACCTTC.